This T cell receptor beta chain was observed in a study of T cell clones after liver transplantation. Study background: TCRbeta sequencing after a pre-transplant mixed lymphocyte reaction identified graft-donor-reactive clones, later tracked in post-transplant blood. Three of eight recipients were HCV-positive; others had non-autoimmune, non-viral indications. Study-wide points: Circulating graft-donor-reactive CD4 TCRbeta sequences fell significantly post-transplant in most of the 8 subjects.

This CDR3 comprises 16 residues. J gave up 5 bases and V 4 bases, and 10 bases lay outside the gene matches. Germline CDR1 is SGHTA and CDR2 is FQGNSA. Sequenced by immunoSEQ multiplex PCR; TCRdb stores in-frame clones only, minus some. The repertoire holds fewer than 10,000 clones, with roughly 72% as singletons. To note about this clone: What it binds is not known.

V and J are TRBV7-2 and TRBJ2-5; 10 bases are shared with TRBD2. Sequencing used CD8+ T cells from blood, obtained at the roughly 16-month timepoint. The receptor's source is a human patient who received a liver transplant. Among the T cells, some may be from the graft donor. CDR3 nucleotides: TGTGCCAGCAGCTCGAATCTAGCGGGAGCACGTGAGACCCAGTACTTC. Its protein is CASSSNLAGARETQYF.